This TCR beta chain was recovered during a study of regulatory T cells in long-lasting Graves disease. The overall study: More than 5 years of antithyroid drugs with positive TSH receptor antibodies defined persistent Graves' disease. Study-wide findings and caveats: TCR diversity in persistent Graves' patients was below that of newly diagnosed ones.

About this clonotype: The antigen is undetermined.

Assembly of TCR beta libraries relied on iRepertoire HTBI primers together with Arm-PCR of CDR3 regions. TCRdb called the multiplex PCR reads again in MiXCR, with one record for every CDR3 protein. The sample includes roughly 400,000 distinct CDR3 sequences, about 21% seen only once; the top ten take 13% to 15%. The time point denotes: persistent/refractory GD, antithyroid drugs over 5 years with positive TRAb. Extracted PBMC RNA gave rise to the TCR library. The V gene lost 10 bases and the J gene lost 3 bases, with 19 bases spanning the gap. The CDR3 covers 14 residues. Germline values: CDR1 ENHRY, CDR2 SYGVKD.

This clonotype was obtained from a female donor with Graves disease. Source: peripheral blood mononuclear cells (PBMCs), taken when the disease was refractory, from a patient treated with antithyroid drugs. J is TRBJ2-7 and V is TRBV10-3; D is perhaps TRBD1 or TRBD2 (5 bases each). CDR3 nucleotide sequence: TGTGCCAACGCCCCCGAGGGGCTTATCTACGAGCAGTACTTC. Its translation: CANAPEGLIYEQYF.